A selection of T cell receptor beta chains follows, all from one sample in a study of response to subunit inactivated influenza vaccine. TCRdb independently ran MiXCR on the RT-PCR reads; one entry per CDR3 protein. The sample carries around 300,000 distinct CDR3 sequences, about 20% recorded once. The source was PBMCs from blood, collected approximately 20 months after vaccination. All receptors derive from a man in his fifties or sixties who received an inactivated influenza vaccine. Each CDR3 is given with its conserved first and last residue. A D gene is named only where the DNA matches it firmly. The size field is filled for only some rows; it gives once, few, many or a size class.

CASSANPGQGVETQYF TGTGCCAGCAGCGCCAATCCGGGACAGGGAGTTGAGACCCAGTACTTC TRBJ2-5 TRBV7-9 few TRBD1
CASSKLLGGNTGELFF TGTGCCAGCAGCAAATTATTGGGGGGGAACACCGGGGAGCTGTTTTTT TRBJ2-2 TRBV7-6 NA NA
CASSEQGPYGYTF TGTGCCAGCAGCGAGCAGGGACCATATGGCTACACCTTC TRBJ1-2 TRBV7-9 NA NA
CASSNDRAGANVLTF TGTGCCAGCTCAAACGACAGGGCTGGGGCCAACGTCCTGACTTTC TRBJ2-6 TRBV18 many TRBD1
CAISESKGSYQPQHF TGTGCCATCAGTGAGTCAAAAGGGAGTTATCAGCCCCAGCATTTT TRBJ1-5 TRBV10-3 few NA
CASSWGQQQFF TGCGCCAGCAGCTGGGGACAGCAGCAGTTCTTC TRBJ2-1 TRBV5-1 NA TRBD1
CSATGINYGYTF TGCAGTGCCACAGGAATCAACTATGGCTACACCTTC TRBJ1-2 TRBV20-1 few NA
CASSRTLGTDKETQYF TGTGCCAGCAGCAGAACCCTAGGGACAGACAAAGAGACCCAGTACTTC TRBJ2-5 TRBV3-1 few TRBD1
CSALPAVIAYGYTF TGCAGTGCTCTGCCCGCGGTTATTGCCTATGGCTACACCTTC TRBJ1-2 TRBV20-1 NA NA
CASSGQGFQPQHF TGTGCCAGCAGCGGACAGGGGTTTCAGCCCCAGCATTTT TRBJ1-5 TRBV28 NA TRBD1
CASGLGTGGSSGNTIYF TGTGCCAGCGGCCTGGGGACAGGGGGCAGCTCTGGAAACACCATATATTTT TRBJ1-3 TRBV12-3/TRBV12-4 many TRBD1
CASSQGQGARLEKLFF TGCGCCAGCAGCCAGGGACAGGGGGCGCGATTGGAAAAACTGTTTTTT TRBJ1-4 TRBV5-1 few TRBD1